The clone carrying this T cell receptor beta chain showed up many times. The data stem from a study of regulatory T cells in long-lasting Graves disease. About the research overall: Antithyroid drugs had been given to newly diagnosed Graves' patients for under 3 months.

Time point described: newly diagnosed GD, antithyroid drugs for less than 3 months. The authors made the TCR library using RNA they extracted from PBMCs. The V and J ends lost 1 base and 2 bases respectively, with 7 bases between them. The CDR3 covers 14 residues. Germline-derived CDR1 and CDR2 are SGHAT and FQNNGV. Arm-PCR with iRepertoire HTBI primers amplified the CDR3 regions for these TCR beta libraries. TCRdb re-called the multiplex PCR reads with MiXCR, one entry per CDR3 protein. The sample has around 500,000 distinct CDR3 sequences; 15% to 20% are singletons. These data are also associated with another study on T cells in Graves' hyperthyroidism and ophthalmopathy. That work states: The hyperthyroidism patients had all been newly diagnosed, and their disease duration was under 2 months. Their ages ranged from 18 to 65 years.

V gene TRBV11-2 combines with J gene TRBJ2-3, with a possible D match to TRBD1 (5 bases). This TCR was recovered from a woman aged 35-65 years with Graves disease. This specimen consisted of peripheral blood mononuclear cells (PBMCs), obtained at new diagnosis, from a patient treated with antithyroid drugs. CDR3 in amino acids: CASSLVGPTDTQYF. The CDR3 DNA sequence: TGTGCCAGCAGCTTAGTGGGGCCCACAGATACGCAGTATTTT.